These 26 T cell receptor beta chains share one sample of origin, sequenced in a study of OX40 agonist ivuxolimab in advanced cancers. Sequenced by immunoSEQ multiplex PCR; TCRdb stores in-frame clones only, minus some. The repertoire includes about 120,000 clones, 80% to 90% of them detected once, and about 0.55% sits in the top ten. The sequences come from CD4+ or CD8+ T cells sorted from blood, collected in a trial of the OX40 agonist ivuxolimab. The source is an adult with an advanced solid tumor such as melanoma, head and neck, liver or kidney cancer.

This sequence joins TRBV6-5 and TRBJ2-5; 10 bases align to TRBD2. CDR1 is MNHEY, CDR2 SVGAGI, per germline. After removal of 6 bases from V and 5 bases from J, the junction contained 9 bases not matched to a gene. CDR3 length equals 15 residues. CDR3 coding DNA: TGTGCCAGCAGACCATTAGCGGGGGGAGGGGAGACCCAGTACTTC. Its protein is CASRPLAGGGETQYF.

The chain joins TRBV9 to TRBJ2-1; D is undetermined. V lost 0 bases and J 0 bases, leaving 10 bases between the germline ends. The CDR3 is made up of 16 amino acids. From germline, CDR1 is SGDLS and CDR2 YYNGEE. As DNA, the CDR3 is TGTGCCAGCAGCGTAGGGCAGATGAGCTCCTACAATGAGCAGTTCTTC. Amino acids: CASSVGQMSSYNEQFF.

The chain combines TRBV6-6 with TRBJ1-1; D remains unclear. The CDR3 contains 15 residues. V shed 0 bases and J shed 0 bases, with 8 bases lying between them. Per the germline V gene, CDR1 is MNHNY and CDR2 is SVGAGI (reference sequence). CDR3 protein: CASSYSRSMNTEAFF. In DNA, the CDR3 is TGTGCCAGCAGTTACTCGCGGAGCATGAACACTGAAGCTTTCTTT.

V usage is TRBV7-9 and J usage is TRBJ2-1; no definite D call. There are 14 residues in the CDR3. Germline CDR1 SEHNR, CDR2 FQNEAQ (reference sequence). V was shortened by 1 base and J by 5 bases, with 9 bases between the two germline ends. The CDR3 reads CASSLEGTHNEQFF. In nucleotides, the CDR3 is TGTGCCAGCAGCTTAGAGGGTACACACAATGAGCAGTTCTTC.

This CDR3 is CASSPTIITGANTEAFF. CDR3 nucleotide sequence: TGTGCCAGCTCCCCAACTATAATAACAGGGGCGAACACTGAAGCTTTCTTT. This sequence joins TRBV18 and TRBJ1-1; 7 bases align to TRBD1. J lost 1 base, V lost 6 bases, and 14 bases had no gene match. From germline, CDR1 is KGHSH and CDR2 LQKENI. The CDR3 is 17 amino acids.

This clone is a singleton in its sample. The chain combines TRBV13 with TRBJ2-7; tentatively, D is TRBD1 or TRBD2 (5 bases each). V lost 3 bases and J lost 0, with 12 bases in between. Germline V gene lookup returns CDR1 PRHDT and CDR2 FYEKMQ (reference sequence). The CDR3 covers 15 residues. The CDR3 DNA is TGTGCCAGCAGCTTGGGACGAACCCACTCCTACGAGCAGTACTTC. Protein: CASSLGRTHSYEQYF.

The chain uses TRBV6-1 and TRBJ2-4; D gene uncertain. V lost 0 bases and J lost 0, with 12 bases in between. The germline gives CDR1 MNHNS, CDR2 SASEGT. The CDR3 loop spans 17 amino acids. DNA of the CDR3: TGTGCCAGCAGTGAAGCCTCCACCCGGATAGCCAAAAACATTCAGTACTTC. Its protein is CASSEASTRIAKNIQYF.

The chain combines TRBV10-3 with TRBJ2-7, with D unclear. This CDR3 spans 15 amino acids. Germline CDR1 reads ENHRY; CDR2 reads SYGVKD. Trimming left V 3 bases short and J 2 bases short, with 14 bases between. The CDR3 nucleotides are TGTGCCATCAGTGAATCGGGCAGCGCAACCTACGAGCAGTACTTC. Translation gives CAISESGSATYEQYF.

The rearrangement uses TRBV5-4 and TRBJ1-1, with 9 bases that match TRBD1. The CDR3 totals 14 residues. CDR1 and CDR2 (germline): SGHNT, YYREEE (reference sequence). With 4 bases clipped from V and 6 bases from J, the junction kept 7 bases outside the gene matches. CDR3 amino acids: CASSGRDRAAEAFF. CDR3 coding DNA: TGTGCCAGCAGCGGCCGGGACAGGGCCGCTGAAGCTTTCTTT. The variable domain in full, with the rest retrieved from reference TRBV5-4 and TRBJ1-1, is ETGVTQSPTHLIKTRGQQVTLRCSSQSGHNTVSWYQQALGQGPQFIFQYYREEENGRGNFPPRFSGLQFPNYSSELNVNALELDDSALYLCASSGRDRAAEAFFGQGTRLTVV.

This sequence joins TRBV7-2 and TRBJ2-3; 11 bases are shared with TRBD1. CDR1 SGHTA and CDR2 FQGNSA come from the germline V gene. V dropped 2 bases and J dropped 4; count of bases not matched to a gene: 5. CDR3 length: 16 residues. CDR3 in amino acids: CASSLYLGQGADTQYF. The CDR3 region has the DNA TGTGCCAGCAGCTTATATTTGGGACAGGGGGCAGATACGCAGTATTTT.

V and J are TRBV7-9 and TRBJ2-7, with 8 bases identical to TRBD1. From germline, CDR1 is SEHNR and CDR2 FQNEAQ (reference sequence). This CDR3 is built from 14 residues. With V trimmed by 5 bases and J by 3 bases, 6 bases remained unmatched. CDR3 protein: CASSRGQGGYEQYF. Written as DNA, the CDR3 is TGTGCCAGCAGCCGAGGACAGGGTGGCTACGAGCAGTACTTC.

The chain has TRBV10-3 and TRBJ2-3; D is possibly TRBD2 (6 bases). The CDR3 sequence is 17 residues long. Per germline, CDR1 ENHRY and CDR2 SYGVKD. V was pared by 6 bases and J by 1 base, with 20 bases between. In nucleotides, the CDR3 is TGTGCCATCAGGCCACCGGGAGTAGGGATGGGCACAGATACGCAGTATTTT. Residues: CAIRPPGVGMGTDTQYF.

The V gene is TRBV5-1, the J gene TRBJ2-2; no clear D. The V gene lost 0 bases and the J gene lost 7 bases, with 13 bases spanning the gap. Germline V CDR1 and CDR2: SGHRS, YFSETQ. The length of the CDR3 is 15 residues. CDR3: CASSLAFRNNGELFF. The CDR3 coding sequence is TGCGCCAGCAGCTTGGCGTTCAGAAATAACGGGGAGCTGTTTTTT.

The CDR3, as DNA: TGTGCCAGCAGCCCGGAGACAAGTCAGCCCCAGCATTTT. Amino acid sequence: CASSPETSQPQHF. The J gene is TRBJ1-5, the V gene TRBV5-5; no clear D gene. Germline V gene sequence: CDR1 SGHKS, CDR2 YYEKEE (reference sequence). This CDR3 is built from 13 residues. Trimming shortened V by 4 bases and J by 6 bases, and 11 bases separated the two germline ends.

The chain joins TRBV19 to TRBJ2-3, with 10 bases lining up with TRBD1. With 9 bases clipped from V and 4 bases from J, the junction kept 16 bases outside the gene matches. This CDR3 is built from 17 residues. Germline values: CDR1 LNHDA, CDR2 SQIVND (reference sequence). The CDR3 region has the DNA TGTGCCAGCGGGAAAGGGCAAGGACAGGGGGTCTCAGATACGCAGTATTTT. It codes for CASGKGQGQGVSDTQYF.

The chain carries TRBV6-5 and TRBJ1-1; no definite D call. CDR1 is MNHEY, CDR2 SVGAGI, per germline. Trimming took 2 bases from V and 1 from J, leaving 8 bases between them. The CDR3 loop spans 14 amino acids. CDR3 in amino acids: CASSYLQPNTEAFF. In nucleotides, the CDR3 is TGTGCCAGCAGTTACCTACAGCCGAACACTGAAGCTTTCTTT.

DNA of the CDR3: TGTGCCAGCAGCTTCCGAGACTATGGCTACACCTTC. Translated, it gives CASSFRDYGYTF. This chain links TRBV7-2 with TRBJ1-2, with D unresolved. The CDR3 length is 12 residues. The V gene lost 3 bases and the J gene lost 3 bases, with 5 bases spanning the gap. Germline-derived CDR1 and CDR2 are SGHTA and FQGNSA.

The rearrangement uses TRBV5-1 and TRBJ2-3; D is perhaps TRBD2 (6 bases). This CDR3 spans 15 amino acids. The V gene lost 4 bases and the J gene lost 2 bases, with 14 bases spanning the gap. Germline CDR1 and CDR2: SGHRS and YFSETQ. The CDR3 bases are TGCGCCAGCAGCCTCGGGGACTTGATCACAGATACGCAGTATTTT. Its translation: CASSLGDLITDTQYF.

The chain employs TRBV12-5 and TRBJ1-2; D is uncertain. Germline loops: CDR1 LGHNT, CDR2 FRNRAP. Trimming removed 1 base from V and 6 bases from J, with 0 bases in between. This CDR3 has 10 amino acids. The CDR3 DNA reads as TGTGCTAGTGGTTTGGATGGCTACACCTTC. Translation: CASGLDGYTF.

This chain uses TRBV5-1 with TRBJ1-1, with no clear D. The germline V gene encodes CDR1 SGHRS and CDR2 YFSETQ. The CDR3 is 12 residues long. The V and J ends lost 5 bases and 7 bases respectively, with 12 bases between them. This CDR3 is CASREVAGEAFF. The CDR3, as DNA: TGCGCCAGCAGGGAGGTGGCAGGTGAAGCTTTCTTT.

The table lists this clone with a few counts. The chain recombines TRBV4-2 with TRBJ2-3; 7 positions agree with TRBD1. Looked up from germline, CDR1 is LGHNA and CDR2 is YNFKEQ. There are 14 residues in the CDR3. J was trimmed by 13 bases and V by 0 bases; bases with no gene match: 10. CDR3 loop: CASSQDQGVPSKYF. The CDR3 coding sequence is TGTGCCAGCAGCCAAGATCAGGGGGTCCCCAGCAAGTATTTT.

CDR3 amino acids: CSVVGTGGVEQYF. Here the CDR3 DNA reads TGCAGCGTTGTCGGAACAGGGGGCGTCGAGCAGTACTTC. The chain employs TRBV29-1 and TRBJ2-7; 9 bases are a match to TRBD1. CDR1 is SQVTM, CDR2 ANQGSEA, per germline. V was pared by 4 bases and J by 6 bases, with 7 bases of the junction left unmatched. The CDR3 is 13 amino acids.

This CDR3 reads CASTRQGLGNQPQHF. CDR3 bases: TGTGCCAGCACCAGACAGGGGCTCGGCAATCAGCCCCAGCATTTT. The chain links TRBV28 to TRBJ1-5, with 8 positions matching TRBD1. From germline, CDR1 is MDHEN and CDR2 SYDVKM. Germline trimming cut 7 bases from V and 2 bases from J; bases unmatched to any gene: 7. This CDR3 is built from 15 residues.

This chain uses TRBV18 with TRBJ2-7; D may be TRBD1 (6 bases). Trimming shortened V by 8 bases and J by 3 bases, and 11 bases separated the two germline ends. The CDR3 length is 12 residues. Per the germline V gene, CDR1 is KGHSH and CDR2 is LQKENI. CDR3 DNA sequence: TGTGCCAGCCGGGACATGTTCTACGAGCAGTACTTC. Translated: CASRDMFYEQYF. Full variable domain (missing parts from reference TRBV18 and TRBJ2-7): NAGVMQNPRHLVRRRGQEARLRCSPMKGHSHVYWYRQLPEEGLKFMVYLQKENIIDESGMPKERFSAEFPKEGPSILRIQQVVRGDSAAYFCASRDMFYEQYFGPGTRLTVT.

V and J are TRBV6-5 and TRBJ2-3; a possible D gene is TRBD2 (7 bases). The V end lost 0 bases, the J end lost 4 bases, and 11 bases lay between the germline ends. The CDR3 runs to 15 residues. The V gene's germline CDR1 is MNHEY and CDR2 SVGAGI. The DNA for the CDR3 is TGTGCCAGCAGTTACTCGGGCGGGGGCGCAGATACGCAGTATTTT. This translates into CASSYSGGGADTQYF.

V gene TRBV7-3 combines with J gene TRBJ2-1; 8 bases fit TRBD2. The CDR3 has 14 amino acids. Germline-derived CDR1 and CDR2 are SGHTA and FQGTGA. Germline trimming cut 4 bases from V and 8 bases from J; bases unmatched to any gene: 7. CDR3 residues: CASSSWTSPHEQFF. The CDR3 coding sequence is TGTGCCAGCAGCTCTTGGACTAGCCCCCATGAGCAGTTCTTC.